The rows below give T cell receptor beta chains drawn from one sample of a study of shared clonotypes between healthy human individuals. Some clones are missing from TCRdb's copy, which holds only in-frame ones; the method was immunoSEQ multiplex PCR. The sample lists about 680,000 clones; about 90% were seen once. The sequenced material came from naive CD8+ T cells sorted from blood. The receptor source for this set is a man aged 25-40 years in good health. CDR3s include the opening cysteine and the closing phenylalanine or tryptophan. The D gene is left open where the match is weak. Clone size is stated in some rows and not others, as once, few, many or a class when expanded.

clone_size d_call j_call v_call cdr3_aa cdr3_nt
- - TRBJ2-1 TRBV27 CASSLNGGEQFF TGTGCCAGCAGTTTGAACGGGGGTGAGCAGTTCTTC
- TRBD1 TRBJ2-1 TRBV11-2 CASSLDPGDRDGNEQFF TGTGCCAGCAGCTTAGACCCAGGGGACAGGGACGGCAATGAGCAGTTCTTC
- TRBD2 TRBJ2-2 TRBV7-9 CASSQPAGGDNTGELFF TGTGCCAGCAGCCAACCGGCGGGAGGCGATAACACCGGGGAGCTGTTTTTT
- - TRBJ2-2 TRBV6-9 CAPRGNTGELFF TGTGCCCCGAGGGGGAACACCGGGGAGCTGTTTTTT
- - TRBJ1-4 TRBV4-1 CASSLVALGEKLFF TGCGCCAGCAGCCTGGTGGCGTTGGGTGAAAAACTGTTTTTT
- TRBD1 TRBJ2-3 TRBV7-2 CASSPDRGGFADTQYF TGTGCCAGCAGCCCTGACAGGGGCGGGTTCGCAGATACGCAGTATTTT
- - TRBJ1-1 TRBV7-9 CASSLGWDKAFF TGTGCCAGCAGCTTGGGGTGGGACAAAGCTTTCTTT
- TRBD1 TRBJ1-5 TRBV10-3 CAISEIGQVNQPQHF TGTGCCATCAGTGAGATTGGACAGGTGAATCAGCCCCAGCATTTT
- - TRBJ2-3 TRBV28 CASSLSGAGLGQDTQYF TGTGCCAGCAGTTTATCAGGAGCAGGGTTGGGTCAAGATACGCAGTATTTT
- - TRBJ2-3 TRBV7-9 CASSLGEYPSPDTQYF TGTGCCAGCAGCTTAGGTGAATACCCTTCCCCAGATACGCAGTATTTT
- - TRBJ2-3 TRBV18 CASSSAIWTGTSTDTQYF TGTGCCAGCTCATCGGCGATTTGGACGGGGACTAGCACAGATACGCAGTATTTT
- TRBD1 TRBJ1-4 TRBV19 CASQTGGNEKLFF TGTGCCAGTCAGACAGGGGGAAATGAAAAACTGTTTTTT
- - TRBJ1-5 TRBV10-2 CASRVDSPSQPQHF TGCGCCAGCAGAGTTGACAGCCCTTCTCAACCCCAGCATTTT
- - TRBJ2-1 TRBV19 CASSIAISYNEQFF TGTGCCAGTAGTATCGCGATTTCCTACAATGAGCAGTTCTTC
once - TRBJ2-7 TRBV27 CASSSWQAPYEQYF TGTGCCAGCAGTAGTTGGCAGGCCCCCTACGAGCAGTACTTC
- TRBD2 TRBJ2-2 TRBV10-2 CASSEGLALRFTGELFF TGCGCCAGCAGTGAGGGACTAGCGCTTCGTTTCACCGGGGAGCTGTTTTTT
- TRBD2 TRBJ2-7 TRBV27 CASSHTAGGLYEQYF TGTGCCAGCAGTCATACAGCGGGAGGGCTTTACGAGCAGTACTTC
few - TRBJ2-7 TRBV4-2 CASSQRTGTTYEQYF TGTGCCAGCAGCCAGAGGACAGGGACTACCTACGAGCAGTACTTC
- - TRBJ1-2 TRBV4-1 CASSQDTERGRAYGYTF TGCGCCAGCAGCCAAGATACGGAAAGGGGAAGGGCCTATGGCTACACCTTC
- - TRBJ2-7 TRBV27 CASSFTGREQYF TGTGCCAGCAGTTTTACAGGGCGAGAGCAGTACTTC
- - TRBJ2-2 TRBV10-1 CASSVGSGGSSTGELFF TGCGCCAGCAGTGTTGGTTCGGGGGGCTCGAGCACCGGGGAGCTGTTTTTT
- TRBD2 TRBJ2-7 TRBV28 CASSSLSLLSGNSYEQYF TGTGCCAGCAGTTCCCTCTCCCTTTTAAGCGGGAACTCCTACGAGCAGTACTTC
- - TRBJ2-7 TRBV6-1 CASSEAGWYEQYF TGTGCCAGCAGTGAAGCCGGATGGTACGAGCAGTACTTC
- - TRBJ1-5 TRBV6-6 CASSYWSTGNNQPQHF TGTGCCAGCAGTTATTGGAGTACCGGAAACAATCAGCCCCAGCATTTT
- TRBD2 TRBJ2-3 TRBV5-6 CASSLAGRGGTDTQYF TGTGCCAGCAGCTTGGCCGGGAGGGGGGGCACAGATACGCAGTATTTT
- - TRBJ1-5 TRBV4-3 CASSPTRVGDQPQHF TGCGCCAGCAGCCCAACACGGGTGGGGGATCAGCCCCAGCATTTT